A single count supports the clone carrying this TCR beta chain. V lost 3 bases and J 0 bases, leaving 11 bases between the germline ends. This CDR3 spans 15 amino acids. The germline V gene encodes CDR1 LNHDA and CDR2 SQIVND (reference sequence). Seattle patients were enrolled during active infection and followed longitudinally. This entry belongs to a study of blood T cell repertoires in COVID-19. Overall study context: Sites across the United States, Italy and Spain contributed samples from acute and convalescent COVID-19. PBMCs, B-cell-depleted T cells, or T cells were the source of the cDNA or gDNA that made up the material.

In the study's own analysis: Reference gene primer amplification gave nucleated cell count estimates. Sequencing used immunoSEQ multiplex PCR; TCRdb keeps in-frame clones, though not all of them. V, J and clone size are those of that table, while D and trimming were read from the DNA. The table shows about 160,000 clones, with about 83% occurring only once. Sequencing was done on a sample of peripheral blood. This clonotype originated in a woman aged 70-85 years with COVID-19, enrolled during active disease. The V and J genes are TRBV19 and TRBJ1-1; D is unresolved. The CDR3 loop reads CASSISAEVNTEAFF. The CDR3 DNA reads as TGTGCCAGTAGTATCTCGGCGGAGGTGAACACTGAAGCTTTCTTT. The variable domain in full, with the rest retrieved from reference TRBV19 and TRBJ1-1, is DGGITQSPKYLFRKEGQNVTLSCEQNLNHDAMYWYRQDPGQGLRLIYYSQIVNDFQKGDIAEGYSVSREKKESFPLTVTSAQKNPTAFYLCASSISAEVNTEAFFGQGTRLTVV.